This is a list of T cell receptor beta chains from one sample in a study of lymphopenia after photon versus proton radiotherapy. Assay: immunoSEQ multiplex PCR; the TCRdb copy retains only in-frame clones and omits some. This table has roughly 49,000 clones, approximately 92% appearing once. This material consisted of peripheral blood, taken from a patient treated with photon-based radiotherapy. The receptors originated from a woman aged 40 to 50 with cholangiocarcinoma. Both conserved end residues are part of each CDR3. The D gene is left open where the match is weak. Clone size is given for some rows only: seen once, a few or many times, or a class if the clone is expanded.

TRBD2	.	TRBJ2-1	TRBV10-3	CATGPSGGFNEQFF	TGTGCCACCGGGCCCTCGGGAGGCTTCAATGAGCAGTTCTTC
TRBD2	.	TRBJ2-3	TRBV6-4	CASSDKLREDGFETSTDTQYF	TGTGCCAGCAGTGACAAGTTGCGGGAGGACGGTTTCGAGACTAGCACAGATACGCAGTATTTT
TRBD1	.	TRBJ1-4	TRBV7-2	CASSLGGQGNEKLFF	TGTGCCAGCAGCTTAGGGGGACAGGGCAATGAAAAACTGTTTTTT
.	.	TRBJ1-5	TRBV27	CASRPGGASSNQPQHF	TGTGCCAGCAGGCCCGGAGGAGCCTCTAGCAATCAGCCCCAGCATTTT
TRBD1	.	TRBJ2-7	TRBV7-9	CASSLGQGISYEQYF	TGTGCCAGCAGCTTAGGACAGGGGATCTCCTACGAGCAGTACTTC
.	.	TRBJ1-1	TRBV7-9	CASSPTTNTEAFF	TGTGCCAGCAGCCCAACAACAAACACTGAAGCTTTCTTT
.	.	TRBJ1-1	TRBV6-6	CASSPSGYTEAFF	TGTGCCAGCAGTCCATCAGGATATACTGAAGCTTTCTTT
TRBD2	few	TRBJ2-7	TRBV28	CASRPPGLALYEQYF	TGTGCCAGCAGGCCACCGGGACTAGCGCTCTACGAGCAGTACTTC
TRBD1	.	TRBJ1-1	TRBV6-6	CASSRDREAFF	TGTGCCAGCAGTAGGGACAGGGAAGCTTTCTTT
TRBD1	once	TRBJ1-1	TRBV6-5	CASSPDRGLPGAFF	TGTGCCAGCAGCCCTGACAGGGGGCTGCCGGGGGCTTTCTTT
TRBD1	.	TRBJ1-2	TRBV6-5	CASSYSTRGRNGYTF	TGTGCCAGCAGTTACTCGACCAGGGGGCGAAATGGCTACACCTTC
.	.	TRBJ2-2	TRBV18	CAGSLGSNTGELFF	TGTGCCGGCTCACTGGGGTCGAACACCGGGGAGCTGTTTTTT
.	.	TRBJ1-1	TRBV7-9	CASSPVPGGRTEAFF	TGTGCCAGCAGCCCCGTCCCGGGGGGAAGGACTGAAGCTTTCTTT
.	.	TRBJ1-1	TRBV6-5	CASSPRQRNTEAFF	TGTGCCAGCAGTCCAAGACAGAGGAACACTGAAGCTTTCTTT
TRBD2	.	TRBJ2-1	TRBV19	CASSMVAGVRNEQFF	TGTGCCAGTAGTATGGTTGCGGGAGTCAGAAATGAGCAGTTCTTC
.	once	TRBJ1-1	TRBV9	CASSVALNTEAFF	TGTGCCAGCAGCGTAGCTCTGAACACTGAAGCTTTCTTT
.	.	TRBJ2-7	TRBV18	CASSPSTPSYEQYF	TGTGCCAGCTCACCTAGTACCCCCTCCTACGAGCAGTACTTC
.	few	TRBJ1-6	TRBV7-9	CASSLGNSPLHF	TGTGCCAGCAGCTTGGGGAATTCACCCCTCCACTTT
TRBD1	.	TRBJ2-1	TRBV19	CASSIEGNRGLARQFF	TGTGCCAGTAGTATAGAAGGGAACAGGGGGCTAGCTCGGCAGTTCTTC
TRBD1	.	TRBJ1-5	TRBV9	CASSLTGGVLQPQHF	TGTGCCAGCAGCCTGACAGGGGGCGTCTTGCAGCCCCAGCATTTT
.	.	TRBJ1-1	TRBV5-1	CASSLDPREAFF	TGCGCCAGCAGCTTGGATCCCAGAGAAGCTTTCTTT
.	.	TRBJ1-1	TRBV9	CASSVRAMNTEAFF	TGTGCCAGCAGCGTAAGAGCCATGAACACTGAAGCTTTCTTT
.	.	TRBJ2-3	TRBV30	CAWSRGTGTDTQYF	TGTGCCTGGAGTCGTGGGACTGGCACAGATACGCAGTATTTT
TRBD1	.	TRBJ2-7	TRBV7-9	CASSPRDSSYEQYF	TGTGCCAGCAGCCCTAGGGACAGTTCCTACGAGCAGTACTTC
TRBD2	.	TRBJ2-7	TRBV19	CASSIGGAGGLEQYF	TGTGCCAGTAGTATAGGCGGAGCGGGGGGGCTGGAGCAGTACTTC
TRBD1	.	TRBJ2-7	TRBV7-2	CASSPGQGGSYEQYF	TGTGCCAGCAGCCCCGGACAGGGAGGCTCCTACGAGCAGTACTTC
.	.	TRBJ1-2	TRBV5-1	CASSLKGGYGYTF	TGCGCCAGCAGCTTGAAGGGAGGCTATGGCTACACCTTC
.	once	TRBJ1-2	TRBV28	CATTRPGFGDYGYTF	TGTGCCACCACACGCCCCGGGTTTGGTGACTATGGCTACACCTTC
.	.	TRBJ1-6	TRBV28	CASSFRDNSPLHF	TGTGCCAGCAGCTTCAGGGACAATTCACCCCTCCACTTT
.	.	TRBJ2-1	TRBV13	CASSLFQSPQSNEQFF	TGTGCCAGCAGCTTGTTTCAGTCTCCCCAATCCAATGAGCAGTTCTTC
.	.	TRBJ2-7	TRBV6-5	CASRYKGVLSYEQYF	TGTGCCAGCAGGTATAAAGGGGTCCTCTCCTACGAGCAGTACTTC
.	.	TRBJ1-5	TRBV5-3	CARSRPGGYQPQHF	TGTGCCAGAAGCAGACCGGGGGGATATCAGCCCCAGCATTTT
.	.	TRBJ1-5	TRBV30	CAWSASGTLLISNQPQHF	TGTGCCTGGAGCGCATCCGGGACCCTATTAATTAGCAATCAGCCCCAGCATTTT
.	.	TRBJ2-5	TRBV5-4	CASNDGSETQYF	TGTGCCAGCAACGACGGGAGCGAGACCCAGTACTTC
.	.	TRBJ1-1	TRBV2	CASSPGVRSEAFF	TGTGCCAGCAGTCCAGGGGTGAGAAGTGAAGCTTTCTTT
.	few	TRBJ2-7	TRBV9	CASSVFPTRQSYEQYF	TGTGCCAGCAGCGTATTCCCAACCAGACAGTCCTACGAGCAGTACTTC
TRBD2	.	TRBJ2-2	TRBV30	CAWSGRSTGELFF	TGTGCCTGGAGCGGGAGGTCCACCGGGGAGCTGTTTTTT
TRBD1	.	TRBJ1-1	TRBV27	CASSLGQGNTEAFF	TGTGCCAGCAGCCTCGGACAGGGTAACACTGAAGCTTTCTTT
TRBD1	.	TRBJ1-2	TRBV6-5	CASIEGGSPYGYTF	TGTGCCAGCATCGAAGGGGGCAGCCCTTATGGCTACACCTTC
.	.	TRBJ1-5	TRBV9	CASSVDGDSNQPQHF	TGTGCCAGCAGCGTAGATGGAGATAGCAATCAGCCCCAGCATTTT
.	.	TRBJ2-1	TRBV6-5	CASSSPHGNEQFF	TGTGCCAGCAGTTCTCCCCACGGCAATGAGCAGTTCTTC
.	.	TRBJ1-2	TRBV9	CASSGTVNYGYTF	TGTGCCAGCTCCGGGACGGTCAACTATGGCTACACCTTC
.	once	TRBJ2-2	TRBV27	CASSLLRGRANTGELFF	TGTGCCAGCAGTCTCCTTCGGGGCAGGGCGAACACCGGGGAGCTGTTTTTT
TRBD2	.	TRBJ2-1	TRBV6-4	CASSDGGEGHEQFF	TGTGCCAGCAGTGACGGGGGGGAGGGCCATGAGCAGTTCTTC
.	.	TRBJ1-4	TRBV5-6	CASSFGDRLFNEKLFF	TGTGCCAGCAGCTTCGGTGACCGCTTATTTAATGAAAAACTGTTTTTT
.	once	TRBJ1-1	TRBV7-9	CASSSEPVKAFF	TGTGCCAGCAGCTCGGAACCTGTAAAAGCTTTCTTT
.	.	TRBJ2-1	TRBV27	CASSLGTTNEQFF	TGTGCCAGCAGTTTAGGCACCACCAATGAGCAGTTCTTC